Detailed here is one T cell receptor beta chain. The data originate from a study of T cell clonotyping in hematopoietic cell transplantation. Profiled with immunoSEQ multiplex PCR; TCRdb holds only in-frame clones, not every one. The data show 45,000 or so clones, approximately 80% seen once. Indicated time point: recipient sample about 28 days before transplant, after cytoreduction. This CDR3 comprises 16 residues. The ends lost 5 bases at V and 3 bases at J; junction bases unmatched: 7. Germline CDR1 and CDR2: SEHNR and FQNEAQ (reference sequence). Sequencing was performed on peripheral blood mononuclear cells, taken before stem cell transplant. This TCR came from a man between 60 and 75 years old with myelodysplastic syndrome. Some clones in this sample may be carry-over from other donors' samples. The J gene is TRBJ1-3, the V gene TRBV7-9; 10 bases are a match to TRBD1. CDR3 coding DNA: TGTGCCAGCAGCAGGACAGGGGGTAGTGGTGGAAACACCATATATTTT. This codes for CASSRTGGSGGNTIYF.